This T cell receptor (beta chain) was recovered during a study of regulatory T cells in long-lasting Graves disease. Time point in this sample: persistent/refractory GD, antithyroid drugs over 5 years with positive TRAb. Researchers made the TCR library from RNA that was extracted from PBMCs. Trimming pared 0 bases from V and 3 bases from J, leaving 17 bases between. Germline V lookup: CDR1 DFQATT, CDR2 SNEGSKA (reference sequence). The CDR3 extends over 16 amino acids. This clonotype was seen repeatedly, ten times or more. With iRepertoire HTBI primers and Arm-PCR of CDR3 regions, TCR beta libraries were built. TCRdb itself ran the multiplex PCR reads through MiXCR, one entry per CDR3 protein. The table shows 430,000 or so distinct CDR3 sequences, with under 25% occurring only once.

This sequence was found in a female donor with Graves disease. The gene calls are TRBV20-1 and TRBJ1-1; a possible D gene is TRBD1 (5 bases). The sequencing here drew on peripheral blood mononuclear cells (PBMCs), taken when the disease was refractory, from a patient treated with antithyroid drugs. The CDR3 spells CSARDPWGGGDTEAFF. In DNA form, the CDR3 reads TGCAGTGCTAGAGATCCCTGGGGTGGGGGGGACACTGAAGCTTTCTTT.